Following are 16 T cell receptor beta chains from one sample sequenced in a study of blood T cells in healthy people across ages. A second PCR of about 6 to 11 cycles used a sample-barcoded 5' primer and a J-beta primer mix. TCRdb independently ran MiXCR on the 5' RACE reads; one entry per CDR3 protein. Of approximately 730,000 distinct CDR3 sequences listed, 40% to 65% are singletons. Sequencing was performed on blood. The receptors originated from a man aged 80 or over in good health.

This chain uses TRBV12-3 or TRBV12-4 with TRBJ1-2, with 7 bases fitting TRBD1. Losses at the gene ends were 1 base for V and 7 bases for J; bases not matched to a gene: 3. This CDR3 comprises 13 residues. The CDR3 region has the DNA TGTGCCAGCAGTTTAGGAGGGGGCCTTGGCTACACCTTC. It codes for CASSLGGGLGYTF.

The chain links TRBV7-9 to TRBJ1-6; TRBD1 is a possible D gene (5 bases). CDR3 length: 14 amino acids. V lost 1 base, J lost 11 bases, and 12 bases lay in between. Per germline, CDR1 SEHNR and CDR2 FQNEAQ (reference sequence). Written as DNA, the CDR3 is TGTGCCAGCAGCTTAGGGGGGGGTTATCCACCCCTCCACTTT. Amino acids: CASSLGGGYPPLHF.

The rearrangement links TRBV15 to TRBJ1-2, with 10 bases fitting TRBD1. The germline CDR1 and CDR2 sequences are LNHNV and YYDKDF (reference sequence). With 7 bases clipped from V and 0 bases from J, the junction kept 5 bases outside the gene matches. The CDR3 totals 15 residues. The CDR3 here is CATTLDRGPNYGYTF. The CDR3 coding sequence is TGTGCCACCACCCTTGACAGGGGGCCTAACTATGGCTACACCTTC.

This clonotype came up a few times. The genes are TRBV29-1 and TRBJ2-7, with a tentative D call TRBD1 (5 bases). The CDR3 consists of 16 residues. V shed 4 bases and J shed 2 bases, with 21 bases lying between them. Germline loops: CDR1 SQVTM, CDR2 ANQGSEA. This CDR3 is CSVGPGWSDRPYEQYF. CDR3 bases: TGCAGCGTTGGTCCCGGGTGGTCTGACAGACCCTACGAGCAGTACTTC.

This clonotype was seen just once. The chain recombines TRBV12-3 or TRBV12-4 with TRBJ2-1; D unresolved. The CDR3 has 15 amino acids. V was cut by 5 bases and J by 4 bases, with 15 bases left in between. The CDR3 here is CASSPYFETYNEQFF. The CDR3, as DNA: TGTGCCAGCAGTCCGTACTTCGAAACTTACAATGAGCAGTTCTTC.

Of note for this clonotype: Possible read error: a much larger clone is one base away. The J gene is TRBJ2-7, the V gene TRBV7-2, with D tentatively TRBD2 (6 bases). There are 14 residues in the CDR3. Per germline, CDR1 SGHTA and CDR2 FQGNSA. This CDR3 is CASSFGGSSCEQYF. In DNA, the CDR3 is TGTGCCAGCAGCTTTGGGGGGAGCTCCTGCGAGCAGTACTTC.

The chain combines TRBV15 with TRBJ2-3; 13 bases are shared with TRBD2. V gave up 0 bases and J gave up 3 bases; unmatched junction bases: 6. Germline assignment: CDR1 LNHNV and CDR2 YYDKDF (reference sequence). The length of the CDR3 is 18 residues. CDR3 in amino acids: CATSRDRTSGSQTDTQYF. Written as DNA, the CDR3 is TGTGCCACCAGCAGAGACAGGACTAGCGGGAGCCAGACAGATACGCAGTATTTT.

This clonotype was recorded a few times. V usage is TRBV12-3 or TRBV12-4 and J usage is TRBJ1-1; no reliable D call. The V gene lost 8 bases and the J gene lost 6 bases, with 16 bases spanning the gap. This CDR3 comprises 13 residues. For the CDR3, the DNA is TGTGCCAGCCGCCTTAGTGGGGAGCCTGAAGCTTTCTTT. Translating gives CASRLSGEPEAFF.

The chain joins TRBV7-7 to TRBJ2-1; possibly TRBD1 or TRBD2 for D (6 bases each). The CDR3 totals 15 residues. The V and J ends lost 1 base and 8 bases respectively, with 15 bases between them. From germline, CDR1 is SSHAT and CDR2 FNYEAQ (reference sequence). The CDR3 region is CASSLGGASKDEQFF. The CDR3 DNA is TGTGCCAGCAGCTTAGGGGGGGCTAGCAAGGATGAGCAGTTCTTC.

J is TRBJ2-4 and V is TRBV6-6; 8 positions agree with TRBD1. Near its end, the DNA agrees better with TRBJ2-5, so the J call may be wrong. This CDR3 spans 15 amino acids. Germline values: CDR1 MNHNY, CDR2 SVGAGI (reference sequence). The CDR3 region has the DNA TGTGCCAGCAGTTACTCGGGGACAGGAGAAGAGACCCAGTACTTC. Translating it yields CASSYSGTGEETQYF.

This clonotype was observed a few times. This chain links TRBV27 with TRBJ2-7, with 7 bases lining up with TRBD2. J lost 7 bases, V lost 7 bases, and 10 bases had no gene match. CDR1 MNHEY and CDR2 SMNVEV come from the germline V gene (reference sequence). The CDR3 length is 13 residues. In DNA form, the CDR3 reads TGTGCCAGCAAGGGGAGGGCCTTGGGAGAGCAGTACTTC. Residues: CASKGRALGEQYF.

V usage is TRBV29-1 and J usage is TRBJ2-1; D is possibly TRBD2 (6 bases). The ends were cut back, 7 bases at V and 7 bases at J, with 14 bases in the middle. The CDR3 is made up of 12 amino acids. The V gene's germline CDR1 is SQVTM and CDR2 ANQGSEA. The CDR3 reads CSGSGTSNEQFF. The CDR3 DNA sequence: TGCAGCGGGTCTGGGACTTCTAATGAGCAGTTCTTC.

This clonotype was detected ten times or more. The rearrangement uses TRBV29-1 and TRBJ1-2, with TRBD1 identical over 9 bases. Trimming took 1 base from V and 5 from J; bases not matched to a gene: 5. This CDR3 region has 14 residues. The germline CDR1 and CDR2 sequences are SQVTM and ANQGSEA. The CDR3, as DNA: TGCAGCGTTGAAGTAGGGACAGGGAATTATGGCTACACCTTC. It encodes CSVEVGTGNYGYTF. Combining the CDR3 with reference TRBV29-1 and TRBJ1-2 gives the whole variable domain SAVISQKPSRDICQRGTSLTIQCQVDSQVTMMFWYRQQPGQSLTLIATANQGSEATYESGFVIDKFPISRPNLTFSTLTVSNMSPEDSSIYLCSVEVGTGNYGYTFGSGTRLTVV.

The chain has TRBV5-5 and TRBJ2-6, with 8 bases matching TRBD2. Trimming took 4 bases from V and 0 from J; bases not matched to a gene: 6. The CDR3 has 17 amino acids. Germline CDR1 and CDR2: SGHKS and YYEKEE (reference sequence). Written as DNA, the CDR3 is TGTGCCAGCAGCCTTAGCGGGACTAACTCTGGGGCCAACGTCCTGACTTTC. As protein: CASSLSGTNSGANVLTF.

This clonotype was recorded a few times. The rearrangement links TRBV29-1 to TRBJ1-1; the match to TRBD1 covers 10 bases. The CDR3 sequence is 13 residues long. Per the germline V gene, CDR1 is SQVTM and CDR2 is ANQGSEA. V was clipped by 6 bases and J by 11 bases; unmatched bases: 12. The chain's CDR3 is CSVRLRQGARAFF. Written as DNA, the CDR3 is TGCAGCGTCCGTCTAAGACAGGGGGCGCGGGCTTTCTTT.

The chain recombines TRBV3-1 with TRBJ1-2; unclear D gene. The CDR3 is made up of 10 amino acids. Per germline, CDR1 LGHDT and CDR2 YNNKEL (reference sequence). V was shortened by 2 bases and J by 8 bases, with 3 bases between the two germline ends. CDR3 bases: TGTGCCAGCAGCCAACACGGCTACACCTTC. Its protein product is CASSQHGYTF.